The sample holds a few counts of the clone carrying this TCR beta chain. Antigen unknown. These data come from a study of CD8 T cells in ankylosing spondylitis. The CDR3 totals 16 residues. The germline V gene has CDR1 KGHDR and CDR2 SFDVKD. V was pared by 3 bases and J by 6 bases, with 18 bases between. TCR beta libraries were made by quantitative 5'-RACE with molecular barcodes. TCRdb called the 5' RACE reads again in MiXCR, with one record for every CDR3 protein. The sample lists about 170,000 distinct CDR3 sequences; around 18% were seen once. Whole-study results and caveats: Made up of eight or nine highly homologous variants, a TCR beta motif appeared characteristic of ankylosing spondylitis blood. According to the report, clones linked to the disease were significantly enriched in matched synovial fluid samples taken from ankylosing spondylitis patients. Disease-associated clonotypes exhibited CD8+ identity and were relatively infrequent in peripheral blood.

V and J are TRBV24-1 and TRBJ2-3, with TRBD1 as a possible D gene (5 bases). The source of this sequence is a male donor with ankylosing spondylitis or in good health (not recorded which). The specimen sequenced was blood, either unsorted or a sorted T cell fraction (not recorded which). This CDR3 is CATSDPQRQGSDTQYF. The CDR3 nucleotides read TGTGCCACCAGTGATCCCCAAAGGCAGGGATCGGATACGCAGTATTTT.